These 30 T cell receptor beta chains originate from one sample sequenced in a study of beta chain features in type 1 diabetes. As every portion of the isolated RNA was reverse transcribed, the sequencing read expressed TCRB transcripts. Assay used: immunoSEQ multiplex PCR; TCRdb lists only in-frame clones, some missing. The sample yields about 410,000 clones, approximately 15% seen once. Sequenced material: naive CD4+ T cells from blood. The receptor source for this set is a man aged 25 to 45 in good health.

The chain has TRBV28 and TRBJ2-7; 7 bases map to TRBD1. The germline CDR1 and CDR2 sequences are MDHEN and SYDVKM. There are 13 residues in the CDR3. The trim removed 7 bases at V and 3 bases at J, leaving 6 bases unmatched. The chain's CDR3 is CASKDRQGYEQYV. CDR3 DNA sequence: TGTGCCAGCAAAGATCGACAGGGCTACGAGCAGTACGTC.

This clone has only a few counts. This chain links TRBV7-2 with TRBJ2-1; 7 bases match TRBD2. V lost 5 bases and J lost 8; bases outside the gene matches: 12. From germline, CDR1 is SGHTA and CDR2 FQGNSA. CDR3 length: 15 amino acids. CDR3 in DNA: TGTGCCAGCAGCACACCGCAACTAGCGATCTATGAGCAGTTCTTC. This gives the protein CASSTPQLAIYEQFF.

The V call is TRBV29-1, the J call TRBJ1-2; D is possibly TRBD1 (6 bases). The CDR3 is 12 amino acids. Germline CDR1 SQVTM, CDR2 ANQGSEA. Deletions cut 5 bases from V and 4 bases from J, with 11 bases between. The CDR3 spells CSVLGQIYGYTF. The CDR3 bases are TGCAGCGTTCTGGGACAAATCTATGGCTACACCTTC.

The rearrangement joins TRBV4-1 to TRBJ1-3, with a possible D match to TRBD1 (6 bases). With 4 bases removed from V and 4 bases from J, the gap between germline ends came to 14 bases. The germline V gene encodes CDR1 MGHRA and CDR2 YSYEKL. There are 15 residues in the CDR3. This CDR3 is CASSRLAGQGNTIYF. The DNA of the CDR3 is TGCGCCAGCAGCCGCCTAGCCGGACAGGGAAACACCATATATTTT.

This clone was seen a few times. V gene TRBV9 combines with J gene TRBJ2-3; 10 bases line up with TRBD2. CDR1 and CDR2 from the germline V gene are SGDLS and YYNGEE. V was pared by 2 bases and J by 3 bases, with 6 bases of the junction left unmatched. There are 16 residues in the CDR3. The DNA for the CDR3 is TGTGCCAGCAGCGTCCTCGGACTAGCGGATACAGATACGCAGTATTTT. It codes for CASSVLGLADTDTQYF.

J is TRBJ1-1 and V is TRBV30, with 9 bases fitting TRBD1. The junction had 8 bases not matched to a gene; V was cut back by 4 bases and J by 5 bases. The CDR3 extends over 14 amino acids. Germline loops: CDR1 GTSNPN, CDR2 SVGIG (reference sequence). The CDR3 DNA reads as TGTGCCTGGACGCGGGGACAGGGCAGGACTGAAGCTTTCTTT. This sequence encodes CAWTRGQGRTEAFF.

This clone was detected a few times. The chain employs TRBV18 and TRBJ1-1; 9 positions match TRBD1. The trim removed 3 bases at V and 5 bases at J, leaving 7 bases unmatched. Germline V gene lookup returns CDR1 KGHSH and CDR2 LQKENI. The CDR3 is 15 amino acids. The CDR3 region is CASSPVQGAWTEAFF. The CDR3, as DNA: TGTGCCAGCTCACCCGTACAGGGGGCCTGGACTGAAGCTTTCTTT.

This clone has more than one count but fewer than ten. This chain connects TRBV7-3 to TRBJ2-5; the match to TRBD1 covers 11 bases. The CDR3 loop spans 15 amino acids. Germline-derived CDR1 and CDR2 are SGHTA and FQGTGA. The V and J ends lost 5 bases and 3 bases, in that order; junction bases with no gene match: 5. The CDR3 coding sequence is TGTGCCAGCAGCAAAGGGACAGGGGGAAAAGAGACCCAGTACTTC. It translates to CASSKGTGGKETQYF.

The chain links TRBV20-1 to TRBJ1-5; no reliable D call. This CDR3 region has 11 residues. V lost 1 base and J 8 bases, leaving 6 bases between the germline ends. CDR1 is DFQATT and CDR2 is SNEGSKA in the germline V gene (reference sequence). CDR3 region: CSARVGEPQHF. The CDR3 coding sequence is TGCAGTGCTAGAGTTGGAGAGCCCCAGCATTTT.

This clone was seen more than once but under ten times. J is TRBJ2-7 and V is TRBV4-3, with TRBD2 matching over 8 bases. This CDR3 is 15 amino acids long. V lost 4 bases, J lost 4 bases, and 9 bases stayed unmatched. Germline V gene lookup returns CDR1 LGHNA and CDR2 YSLEER. CDR3 DNA: TGCGCCAGCAGCCCTGCCGGGAGGGCTGGGTACGAGCAGTACTTC. Encoded protein: CASSPAGRAGYEQYF.

The rearrangement links TRBV10-3 to TRBJ1-1, with D possibly being TRBD1 (6 bases). Germline CDR1 reads ENHRY; CDR2 reads SYGVKD. V gave up 6 bases and J gave up 0 bases, with 14 bases separating them. The CDR3 spans 15 residues. Here the CDR3 DNA reads TGTGCCATCAGAATGCGGGACACGATGAACACTGAAGCTTTCTTT. It translates to CAIRMRDTMNTEAFF.

The chain joins TRBV7-8 to TRBJ2-7; a weak D match, TRBD1 (6 bases). The V gene's germline CDR1 is SGHVS and CDR2 FQNEAQ. There are 18 residues in the CDR3. V shed 5 bases and J shed 3 bases, with 26 bases lying between them. CDR3 sequence (DNA): TGTGCCAGCAGCCCCTTAACTACGACAGGACCTAGTGTCTACGAGCAGTACGTC. This encodes CASSPLTTTGPSVYEQYV.

This clone was counted a few times. The V and J genes are TRBV5-4 and TRBJ2-3; perhaps D is TRBD1 or TRBD2 (5 bases each). CDR1 SGHNT and CDR2 YYREEE come from the germline V gene (reference sequence). V was cut by 4 bases and J by 5 bases, with 20 bases left in between. CDR3 length: 16 amino acids. This CDR3 is CASSAGGGPTVDTQYF. The CDR3 DNA reads as TGTGCCAGCAGCGCTGGGGGTGGCCCCACCGTAGATACGCAGTATTTT.

The chain uses TRBV6-6 and TRBJ2-3, with D hard to call. The V end was cut by 2 bases, the J end by 0 bases, with 6 bases between. CDR3 size: 14 residues. Germline V CDR1 and CDR2: MNHNY, SVGAGI (reference sequence). The CDR3 sequence is CASSYRPSTDTQYF. The DNA of the CDR3 is TGTGCCAGCAGTTACCGGCCTAGCACAGATACGCAGTATTTT.

V and J are TRBV6-1 and TRBJ2-5; tentatively, D is TRBD2 (5 bases). CDR1 is MNHNS and CDR2 is SASEGT in the germline V gene. V lost 7 bases and J lost 5, with 14 bases in between. The CDR3 has 13 amino acids. The CDR3 DNA reads as TGTGCCAGCAAGTACGGGGTCAGGGAGACCCAGTACTTC. Translating it yields CASKYGVRETQYF.

The chain recombines TRBV19 with TRBJ1-1; TRBD1 is a possible D gene (6 bases). CDR1 LNHDA and CDR2 SQIVND come from the germline V gene (reference sequence). This CDR3 is 13 amino acids long. V was trimmed by 5 bases and J by 0 bases, leaving 7 bases between them. CDR3 loop: CASSHRVNTEAFF. The DNA for the CDR3 is TGTGCCAGTAGTCACAGGGTGAACACTGAAGCTTTCTTT. The complete variable domain, with remaining parts taken from reference TRBV19 and TRBJ1-1, reads DGGITQSPKYLFRKEGQNVTLSCEQNLNHDAMYWYRQDPGQGLRLIYYSQIVNDFQKGDIAEGYSVSREKKESFPLTVTSAQKNPTAFYLCASSHRVNTEAFFGQGTRLTVV.

CDR3 protein: CASSQRTGDEQFF. CDR3 in DNA: TGCGCCAGCAGCCAGCGCACAGGTGATGAGCAGTTCTTC. This chain joins TRBV4-3 and TRBJ2-1, with a weak D call TRBD1 (5 bases). CDR1 is LGHNA, CDR2 YSLEER, per germline. This CDR3 comprises 13 residues. Deletions cut 3 bases from V and 8 bases from J, with 11 bases between.

A remark on this clone: Its ends do not fully match the called genes, so a read error is possible. CDR3 in amino acids: CASSLGGLAGGTYEQYF. The CDR3 nucleotides are TGTGCCAGCAGTTTAGGAGGACTAGCGGGGGGTACCTACGAGCAGTACTTC. The chain is built from TRBV7-8 and TRBJ2-7, with 14 positions matching TRBD2. There are 17 residues in the CDR3. The V gene's germline CDR1 is SGHVS and CDR2 FQNEAQ. The whole variable domain, remainder taken from reference TRBV7-8 and TRBJ2-7, is GAGVSQSPRYKVAKRGQDVALRCDPISGHVSLFWYQQALGQGPEFLTYFQNEAQLDKSGLPSDRFFAERPEGSVSTLKIQRTQQEDSAVYLCASSLGGLAGGTYEQYFGPGTRLTVT.

The gene calls are TRBV7-8 and TRBJ1-1; D gene unclear. The CDR3 runs to 15 residues. Germline lookup yields CDR1 SGHVS and CDR2 FQNEAQ. V was cut by 5 bases and J by 0 bases, with 13 bases left in between. CDR3 amino acids: CASSGKVQMNTEAFF. The CDR3 nucleotides are TGTGCCAGCAGCGGGAAGGTACAAATGAACACTGAAGCTTTCTTT. Using reference TRBV7-8 and TRBJ1-1 for the parts outside the CDR3, the full variable domain is GAGVSQSPRYKVAKRGQDVALRCDPISGHVSLFWYQQALGQGPEFLTYFQNEAQLDKSGLPSDRFFAERPEGSVSTLKIQRTQQEDSAVYLCASSGKVQMNTEAFFGQGTRLTVV.

This clone appeared a few times. The V and J genes are TRBV5-1 and TRBJ2-3, with 8 bases identical to TRBD1. J was trimmed by 6 bases and V by 2 bases; bases with no gene match: 2. Germline V CDR1 and CDR2: SGHRS, YFSETQ. The CDR3 consists of 13 residues. CDR3 sequence (DNA): TGCGCCAGCAGCTTCAACAGGGGGGATACGCAGTATTTT. It is translated as CASSFNRGDTQYF.

The rearrangement joins TRBV5-1 to TRBJ2-1, with TRBD2 identical over 7 bases. The CDR3 consists of 16 residues. Trimming at V came to 3 bases and at J to 6 bases, leaving 12 bases not matched to a gene. Germline V gives CDR1 SGHRS, CDR2 YFSETQ. The CDR3 is CASSSIFGEGGNEQFF. The CDR3 bases are TGCGCCAGCAGCTCAATTTTTGGGGAGGGTGGCAATGAGCAGTTCTTC.

The genes are TRBV30 and TRBJ2-1; 13 nucleotides align to TRBD2. This CDR3 is 16 amino acids long. Trimming removed 4 bases from V and 8 bases from J; junction bases left unmatched: 11. Germline CDR1 reads GTSNPN; CDR2 reads SVGIG (reference sequence). The CDR3 nucleotides are TGTGCCTGGAAAGGAGGGACTAGCGGGACTGTATATGAGCAGTTCTTC. This encodes CAWKGGTSGTVYEQFF.

The chain uses TRBV4-3 and TRBJ1-1; a weak D match, TRBD1 (5 bases). This CDR3 has 15 residues. The V gene's germline CDR1 is LGHNA and CDR2 YSLEER. V shed 2 bases and J shed 6 bases, with 16 bases lying between them. The CDR3 DNA sequence: TGCGCCAGCAGCCAAAACCCTGGGGGGGACGCTGAAGCTTTCTTT. This codes for CASSQNPGGDAEAFF.

This clone was recorded a few times. The rearrangement uses TRBV19 and TRBJ1-5, with a possible D match to TRBD1 (5 bases). V gave up 0 bases and J gave up 7 bases, with 10 bases separating them. This CDR3 comprises 14 residues. Per germline, CDR1 LNHDA and CDR2 SQIVND (reference sequence). This CDR3 is CASSIDPRDQPQHF. The CDR3 bases are TGTGCCAGTAGTATAGACCCACGGGACCAGCCCCAGCATTTT. Combining the CDR3 with reference TRBV19 and TRBJ1-5 gives the whole variable domain DGGITQSPKYLFRKEGQNVTLSCEQNLNHDAMYWYRQDPGQGLRLIYYSQIVNDFQKGDIAEGYSVSREKKESFPLTVTSAQKNPTAFYLCASSIDPRDQPQHFGDGTRLSIL.

This chain uses TRBV13 with TRBJ1-3; weak D call: TRBD1 (6 bases). The CDR3 has 15 residues. Trimming stripped 2 bases from V and 4 bases from J, with 12 bases between. Germline V CDR1 and CDR2: PRHDT, FYEKMQ (reference sequence). For the CDR3, the DNA is TGTGCCAGCAGCTTATCAACAGGGCTGGGAAACACCATATATTTT. Protein sequence: CASSLSTGLGNTIYF.

This clone showed up just a few times. V is TRBV11-2 and J is TRBJ2-6; 10 bases match TRBD1. This CDR3 is 17 amino acids long. V shed 6 bases and J 2 bases; nucleotides not matched to a gene: 7. Germline CDR1 and CDR2: SGHAT and FQNNGV. This chain's CDR3 is CASSSGTGEAGANVLTF. Here the CDR3 DNA reads TGTGCCAGCAGTTCCGGGACAGGGGAGGCTGGGGCCAACGTCCTGACTTTC.

The rearrangement links TRBV4-3 to TRBJ2-7; D call uncertain. The CDR3 consists of 14 residues. The V gene's germline CDR1 is LGHNA and CDR2 YSLEER. V lost 0 bases and J lost 3, with 9 bases in between. The CDR3 sequence: CASSQDPDNYEQYV. The CDR3 nucleotides are TGCGCCAGCAGCCAAGATCCTGACAACTACGAGCAGTACGTC.

About this clone: This CDR3 is also generated by other DNA sequences in the sample. The V and J genes are TRBV25-1 and TRBJ1-2; 10 bases line up with TRBD1. J lost 8 bases, V lost 3 bases, and 3 bases had no gene match. CDR3 length: 13 residues. Germline V gives CDR1 MGHDK, CDR2 SYGVNS. The CDR3 sequence is CASSEGQGYGYTF. In DNA form, the CDR3 reads TGTGCCAGCAGTGAGGGACAGGGGTACGGCTACACCTTC.

This clone was seen a handful of times. The V call is TRBV30, the J call TRBJ1-1; TRBD1 matches 9 bases. Germline V gives CDR1 GTSNPN, CDR2 SVGIG (reference sequence). Germline trimming cut 2 bases from V and 5 bases from J; bases unmatched to any gene: 3. This CDR3 has 13 amino acids. The CDR3 DNA sequence: TGTGCCTGGAGTTGGGGACAGGGTACTGAAGCTTTCTTT. This gives the protein CAWSWGQGTEAFF.

The genes are TRBV7-2 and TRBJ2-7, with 11 bases identical to TRBD2. Germline CDR1 reads SGHTA; CDR2 reads FQGNSA. The V gene end was trimmed by 5 bases and the J gene end by 1 base; junction bases not matched to a gene: 1. This CDR3 spans 14 amino acids. The CDR3 loop is CASSTSGGSYEQYF. Here the CDR3 DNA reads TGTGCCAGCAGCACTAGCGGGGGTTCCTACGAGCAGTACTTC.